These 20 T cell receptor beta chains share one sample of origin, sequenced in a study. TCRdb independently ran MiXCR on the RT-PCR reads; one entry per CDR3 protein. The table shows almost 700,000 distinct CDR3 sequences, with 12% to 15% occurring only once. The material sequenced was memory CD4+ T cells from blood. The receptor set was obtained from a female donor in good health, serving as a healthy control.

There are a few counts of this clonotype. The chain couples TRBV20-1 to TRBJ2-1; no clear D gene. Germline-derived CDR1 and CDR2 are DFQATT and SNEGSKA (reference sequence). The CDR3 is 11 amino acids. The V gene lost 6 bases and the J gene lost 8 bases, with 11 bases spanning the gap. CDR3 sequence: CSAPLLDEQFF. The CDR3, as DNA: TGCAGTGCCCCCCTCCTGGATGAGCAGTTCTTC.

This clonotype was seen only a few times. V gene TRBV12-3 or TRBV12-4 combines with J gene TRBJ1-2; D perhaps matches TRBD1 (5 bases). The CDR3 extends over 17 amino acids. V was pared by 0 bases and J by 2 bases, with 16 bases between. The CDR3 DNA sequence: TGTGCCAGCAGTTTAGCGGCGGGGACCACTGGCAACTATGGCTACACCTTC. It translates to CASSLAAGTTGNYGYTF.

This clonotype has a count of ten or more. This sequence joins TRBV5-5 and TRBJ2-7; unclear D gene. The CDR3 totals 17 residues. Germline V CDR1 and CDR2: SGHKS, YYEKEE (reference sequence). V gave up 1 base and J gave up 3 bases, with 20 bases separating them. CDR3: CASSLSLRARSLYEQYF. The CDR3 nucleotides are TGTGCCAGCAGCTTGTCCCTCCGGGCCCGTAGCCTCTACGAGCAGTACTTC. The variable domain in full, with the rest retrieved from reference TRBV5-5 and TRBJ2-7, is DAGVTQSPTHLIKTRGQQVTLRCSPISGHKSVSWYQQVLGQGPQFIFQYYEKEERGRGNFPDRFSARQFPNYSSELNVNALLLGDSALYLCASSLSLRARSLYEQYFGPGTRLTVT.

This clonotype was counted a few times. The V call is TRBV9, the J call TRBJ2-7; 13 bases agree with TRBD2. The V gene's germline CDR1 is SGDLS and CDR2 YYNGEE. The CDR3 covers 18 residues. V dropped 4 bases and J dropped 2; count of bases not matched to a gene: 12. CDR3 region: CASSPRGGLAGLAYEQYF. DNA of the CDR3: TGTGCCAGCAGCCCCCGGGGGGGACTAGCGGGGCTTGCCTACGAGCAGTACTTC.

The V gene is TRBV12-3 or TRBV12-4, the J gene TRBJ1-6; D is ambiguous. The CDR3 is made up of 14 amino acids. Trimming took 6 bases from V and 10 from J, leaving 16 bases between them. CDR3 loop: CASSLITGGSPLHF. The CDR3 nucleotides read TGTGCCAGCAGCCTCATTACGGGAGGATCACCCCTCCACTTT.

This clonotype was observed a few times. V and J are TRBV7-2 and TRBJ1-1; D is perhaps TRBD1 (6 bases). Trimming shortened V by 5 bases and J by 7 bases, and 17 bases separated the two germline ends. The CDR3 covers 14 residues. Germline V lookup: CDR1 SGHTA, CDR2 FQGNSA. The CDR3 protein is CASSATGGQVEAFF. CDR3 nucleotide sequence: TGTGCCAGCAGCGCGACCGGGGGGCAGGTTGAAGCTTTCTTT.

V and J are TRBV24-1 and TRBJ2-3; TRBD2 agrees at 11 bases. Unmatched junction bases numbered 2, after V lost 4 bases and J lost 3 bases. CDR1 is KGHDR, CDR2 SFDVKD, per germline. The CDR3 consists of 15 residues. The CDR3 region is CATSEPSGGTDTQYF. CDR3 DNA sequence: TGTGCCACCAGTGAACCTAGCGGGGGGACAGATACGCAGTATTTT.

The sample holds a few counts of this clonotype. The chain links TRBV6-2 or TRBV6-3 to TRBJ2-7; 10 bases match TRBD2. V was pared by 4 bases and J by 3 bases, with 9 bases of the junction left unmatched. CDR1 and CDR2 (germline): MNHEY, SVGEGT. The CDR3 has 16 residues. The DNA of the CDR3 is TGTGCCAGCAGTTTACCACCTAGCGGGAGCGGCTACGAGCAGTACTTC. Encoded protein: CASSLPPSGSGYEQYF.

Only a few counts were recorded for this clonotype. The chain joins TRBV7-2 to TRBJ2-7, with TRBD2 matching over 8 bases. J lost 2 bases, V lost 1 base, and 10 bases had no gene match. Per the germline V gene, CDR1 is SGHTA and CDR2 is FQGNSA. The CDR3 sequence is 17 residues long. The CDR3 nucleotides are TGTGCCAGCAGCTTAGGGCAGGCCCAGCGGGGGACCTACGAGCAGTACTTC. It codes for CASSLGQAQRGTYEQYF.

The table lists this clonotype with a few counts. The chain couples TRBV5-1 to TRBJ2-5; the match to TRBD1 covers 10 bases. CDR3 length equals 16 residues. Unmatched junction bases numbered 11, after V lost 4 bases and J lost 5 bases. Germline CDR1 is SGHRS and CDR2 is YFSETQ. CDR3 DNA: TGCGCCAGCAGCACTGACGGGACAGGGGATATTGAGACCCAGTACTTC. This codes for CASSTDGTGDIETQYF.

V and J are TRBV4-2 and TRBJ2-1; D is uncertain. CDR1 and CDR2 from the germline V gene are LGHNA and YNFKEQ. CDR3 size: 17 residues. V was pared by 4 bases and J by 8 bases, with 24 bases between. This CDR3 is CASSPTPGPTRRDEQFF. The DNA for the CDR3 is TGTGCCAGCAGCCCAACCCCTGGACCCACCCGACGGGATGAGCAGTTCTTC.

This clonotype came up a few times. V and J are TRBV7-2 and TRBJ1-1; perhaps TRBD1 as D (6 bases). The CDR3 consists of 16 residues. Trimming removed 6 bases at V and 6 bases at J, with 23 bases between. CDR1 and CDR2 from the germline V gene are SGHTA and FQGNSA. The CDR3 DNA sequence: TGTGCCAGCAGGCAGACAGGACTAAAGTTAGATGCTGAAGCTTTCTTT. This codes for CASRQTGLKLDAEAFF.

This clonotype was seen at least ten times. The chain combines TRBV12-3 or TRBV12-4 with TRBJ1-1; D unresolved. Trimming stripped 6 bases from V and 8 bases from J, with 19 bases between. This CDR3 region has 14 residues. The DNA for the CDR3 is TGTGCCAGCAGCCGAACCGAGACGGCCGGGGAAGCTTTCTTT. This gives the protein CASSRTETAGEAFF.

This chain links TRBV5-6 with TRBJ1-4; D is perhaps TRBD1 (5 bases). The germline gives CDR1 SGHDT, CDR2 YYEEEE. Trimming removed 3 bases at V and 11 bases at J, with 14 bases between. The CDR3 covers 13 residues. CDR3 loop: CASSWQGMVKLFF. The CDR3 bases are TGTGCCAGCAGCTGGCAGGGAATGGTTAAACTGTTTTTT.

V is TRBV10-3 and J is TRBJ2-3; D unresolved. V gave up 6 bases and J gave up 0 bases, with 13 bases separating them. This CDR3 spans 15 amino acids. Germline V gives CDR1 ENHRY, CDR2 SYGVKD. CDR3 DNA sequence: TGTGCCATCAGCGACGACGGAACTAGCACAGATACGCAGTATTTT. Translating it yields CAISDDGTSTDTQYF.

This clonotype has just a few counts. The CDR3 spells CASSPWDRNEKLFF. CDR3 sequence (DNA): TGTGCCAGCAGTCCGTGGGACAGGAATGAAAAACTGTTTTTT. The gene calls are TRBV27 and TRBJ1-4, with 8 positions matching TRBD1. The CDR3 totals 14 residues. The V segment lost 5 bases and the J segment 5 bases; nucleotides outside the gene matches: 4. Germline lookup yields CDR1 MNHEY and CDR2 SMNVEV (reference sequence).

The chain combines TRBV20-1 with TRBJ2-2; 7 positions agree with TRBD1. This CDR3 comprises 16 residues. J lost 0 bases, V lost 6 bases, and 10 bases had no gene match. Germline loops: CDR1 DFQATT, CDR2 SNEGSKA (reference sequence). In DNA, the CDR3 is TGCAGTGCCAGACCTCCGGGACAGTCGAACACCGGGGAGCTGTTTTTT. Amino acid sequence: CSARPPGQSNTGELFF.

The rearrangement joins TRBV14 to TRBJ1-5; D gene ambiguous. CDR3 length equals 15 residues. Trimming stripped 2 bases from V and 0 bases from J, with 8 bases between. Germline assignment: CDR1 SGHDN and CDR2 FVKESK. This CDR3 reads CASSQQTSSNQPQHF. CDR3 bases: TGTGCCAGCAGCCAACAAACCTCTAGCAATCAGCCCCAGCATTTT.

This clonotype was recorded at least ten times. The chain couples TRBV7-6 to TRBJ2-3, with D unresolved. Trimming removed 5 bases at V and 1 base at J, with 16 bases between. The length of the CDR3 is 16 residues. The germline V gene encodes CDR1 SGHVS and CDR2 FNYEAQ. The CDR3 DNA reads TGTGCCAGCAGCCCCCCGGCGAATATGGGCACAGATACGCAGTATTTT. Its translation is CASSPPANMGTDTQYF.

The V and J genes are TRBV11-2 and TRBJ2-7, with a possible D match to TRBD2 (9 bases). The CDR3 is made up of 17 amino acids. V lost 2 bases, J lost 4 bases, and 21 bases lay in between. Per the germline V gene, CDR1 is SGHAT and CDR2 is FQNNGV. In nucleotides, the CDR3 is TGTGCCAGCAGCTTACAGACAGGGGCGGGAGGGTTATACGAGCAGTACTTC. Protein: CASSLQTGAGGLYEQYF.